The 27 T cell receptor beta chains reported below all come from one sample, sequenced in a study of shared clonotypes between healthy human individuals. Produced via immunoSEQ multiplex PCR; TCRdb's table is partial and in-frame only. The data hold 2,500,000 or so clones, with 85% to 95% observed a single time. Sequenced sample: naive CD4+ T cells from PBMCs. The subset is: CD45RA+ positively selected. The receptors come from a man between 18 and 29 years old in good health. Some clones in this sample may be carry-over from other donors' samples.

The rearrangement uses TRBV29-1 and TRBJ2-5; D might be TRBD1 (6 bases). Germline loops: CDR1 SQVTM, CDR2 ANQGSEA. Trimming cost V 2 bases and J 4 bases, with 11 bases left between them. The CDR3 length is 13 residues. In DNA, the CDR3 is TGCAGCGTTGAAAAACAGGGTGCAGAGACCCAGTACTTC. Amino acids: CSVEKQGAETQYF.

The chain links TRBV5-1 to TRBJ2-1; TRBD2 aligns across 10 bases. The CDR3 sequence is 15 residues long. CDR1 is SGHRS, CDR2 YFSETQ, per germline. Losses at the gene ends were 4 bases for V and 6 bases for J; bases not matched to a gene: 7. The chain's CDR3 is CASSQREGPINEQFF. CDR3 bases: TGCGCCAGCAGCCAGCGGGAGGGCCCGATCAATGAGCAGTTCTTC. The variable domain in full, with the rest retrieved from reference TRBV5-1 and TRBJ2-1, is KAGVTQTPRYLIKTRGQQVTLSCSPISGHRSVSWYQQTPGQGLQFLFEYFSETQRNKGNFPGRFSGRQFSNSRSEMNVSTLELGDSALYLCASSQREGPINEQFFGPGTRLTVL.

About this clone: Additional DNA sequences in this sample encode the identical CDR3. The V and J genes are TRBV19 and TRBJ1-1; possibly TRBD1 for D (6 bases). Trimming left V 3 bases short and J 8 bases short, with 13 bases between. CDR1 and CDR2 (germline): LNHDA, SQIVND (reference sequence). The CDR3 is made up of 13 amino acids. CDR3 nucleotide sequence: TGTGCCAGTAGTATCGAAGGGGGTACGGAAGCTTTCTTT. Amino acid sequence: CASSIEGGTEAFF. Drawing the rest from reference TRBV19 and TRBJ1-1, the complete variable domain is DGGITQSPKYLFRKEGQNVTLSCEQNLNHDAMYWYRQDPGQGLRLIYYSQIVNDFQKGDIAEGYSVSREKKESFPLTVTSAQKNPTAFYLCASSIEGGTEAFFGQGTRLTVV.

The CDR3 reads CASSRPPTSGDYNTGELFF. DNA of the CDR3: TGTGCCAGCAGCCGCCCCCCGACTAGCGGCGACTATAACACCGGGGAGCTGTTTTTT. This chain connects TRBV11-2 to TRBJ2-2, with 9 bases matching TRBD2. The ends lost 5 bases at V and 2 bases at J; junction bases unmatched: 15. Germline loops: CDR1 SGHAT, CDR2 FQNNGV. CDR3 length: 19 amino acids.

As DNA, the CDR3 is TGCGCCAGCAGCTTGGCCCGGGACAGGGGTTTAACTGGGGCCAACGTCCTGACTTTC. This sequence encodes CASSLARDRGLTGANVLTF. The chain recombines TRBV5-1 with TRBJ2-6, with TRBD1 matching over 10 bases. Per the germline V gene, CDR1 is SGHRS and CDR2 is YFSETQ. The length of the CDR3 is 19 residues. J lost 2 bases, V lost 0 bases, and 8 bases had no gene match.

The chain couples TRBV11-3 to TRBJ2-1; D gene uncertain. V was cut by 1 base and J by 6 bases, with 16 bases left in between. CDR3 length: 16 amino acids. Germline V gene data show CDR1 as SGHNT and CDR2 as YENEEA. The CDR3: CASSLVGFPPGNEQFF. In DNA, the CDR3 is TGTGCCAGCAGCTTAGTGGGCTTTCCCCCGGGCAATGAGCAGTTCTTC. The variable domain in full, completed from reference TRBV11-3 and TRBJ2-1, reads EAGVVQSPRYKIIEKKQPVAFWCNPISGHNTLYWYLQNLGQGPELLIRYENEEAVDDSQLPKDRFSAERLKGVDSTLKIQPAELGDSAVYLCASSLVGFPPGNEQFFGPGTRLTVL.

As DNA, the CDR3 is TGTGCCAGCAGTGAAGTCGTAAGGGGGCGATGGGGCGGGCAGTACTTC. Residues: CASSEVVRGRWGGQYF. The chain joins TRBV6-1 to TRBJ2-7; the match to TRBD1 covers 7 bases. The junction had 15 bases not matched to a gene; V was cut back by 1 base and J by 9 bases. Germline assignment: CDR1 MNHNS and CDR2 SASEGT. This CDR3 has 16 amino acids.

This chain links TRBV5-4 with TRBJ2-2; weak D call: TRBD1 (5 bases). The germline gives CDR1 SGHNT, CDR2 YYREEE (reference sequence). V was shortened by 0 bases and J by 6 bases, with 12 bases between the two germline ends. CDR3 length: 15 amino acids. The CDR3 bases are TGTGCCAGCAGCTTGGAGTTGGTAGGGGCCGGGGAGCTGTTTTTT. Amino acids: CASSLELVGAGELFF.

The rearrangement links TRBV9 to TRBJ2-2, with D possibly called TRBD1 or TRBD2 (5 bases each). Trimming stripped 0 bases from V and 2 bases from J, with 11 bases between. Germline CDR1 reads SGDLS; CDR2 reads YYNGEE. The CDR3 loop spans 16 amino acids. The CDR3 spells CASSVAGRLNTGELFF. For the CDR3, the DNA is TGTGCCAGCAGCGTAGCGGGGCGGCTTAACACCGGGGAGCTGTTTTTT.

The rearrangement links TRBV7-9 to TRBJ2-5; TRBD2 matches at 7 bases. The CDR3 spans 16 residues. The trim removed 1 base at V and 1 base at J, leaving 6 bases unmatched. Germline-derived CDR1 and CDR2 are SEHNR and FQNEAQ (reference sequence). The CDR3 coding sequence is TGTGCCAGCAGCTTAGTTTCGGGAGGACCCCAAGAGACCCAGTACTTC. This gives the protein CASSLVSGGPQETQYF.

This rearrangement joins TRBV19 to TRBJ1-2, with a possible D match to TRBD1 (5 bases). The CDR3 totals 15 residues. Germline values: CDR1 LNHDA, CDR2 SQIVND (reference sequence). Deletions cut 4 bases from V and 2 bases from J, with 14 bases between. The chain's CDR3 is CASSTPRDGNYGYTF. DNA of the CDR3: TGTGCCAGTAGTACCCCGCGGGACGGAAACTATGGCTACACCTTC.

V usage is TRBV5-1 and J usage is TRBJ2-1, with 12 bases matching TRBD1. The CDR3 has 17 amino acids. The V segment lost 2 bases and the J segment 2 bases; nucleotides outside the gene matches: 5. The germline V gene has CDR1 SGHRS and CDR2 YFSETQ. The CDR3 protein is CASSLWDRGRAYNEQFF. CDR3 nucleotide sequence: TGCGCCAGCAGCTTATGGGACAGGGGGCGCGCCTACAATGAGCAGTTCTTC.

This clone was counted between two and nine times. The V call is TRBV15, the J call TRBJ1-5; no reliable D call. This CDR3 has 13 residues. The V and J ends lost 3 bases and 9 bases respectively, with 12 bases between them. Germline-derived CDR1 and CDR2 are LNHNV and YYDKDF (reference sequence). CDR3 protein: CATSRGNSLPQHF. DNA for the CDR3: TGTGCCACCAGCAGGGGGAATAGTCTGCCCCAGCATTTT.

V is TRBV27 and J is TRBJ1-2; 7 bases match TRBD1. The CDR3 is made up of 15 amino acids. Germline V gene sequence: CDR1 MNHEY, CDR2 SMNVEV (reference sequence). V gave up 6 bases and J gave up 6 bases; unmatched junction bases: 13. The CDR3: CASRPWEGARDGYTF. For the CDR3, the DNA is TGTGCCAGCAGGCCCTGGGAGGGGGCGCGGGATGGCTACACCTTC.

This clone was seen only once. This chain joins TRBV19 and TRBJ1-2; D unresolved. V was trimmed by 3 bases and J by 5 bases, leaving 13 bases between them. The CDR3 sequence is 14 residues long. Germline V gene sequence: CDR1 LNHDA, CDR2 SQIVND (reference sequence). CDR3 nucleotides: TGTGCCAGTAGTATTGGGCCGGGGAGATATGGCTACACCTTC. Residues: CASSIGPGRYGYTF.

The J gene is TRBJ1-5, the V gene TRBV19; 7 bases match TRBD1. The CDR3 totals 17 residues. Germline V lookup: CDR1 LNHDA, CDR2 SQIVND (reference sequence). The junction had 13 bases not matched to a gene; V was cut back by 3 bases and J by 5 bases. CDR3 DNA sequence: TGTGCCAGTAGTATGAAGGGAGACAGGGACCGGGATCAGCCCCAGCATTTT. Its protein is CASSMKGDRDRDQPQHF.

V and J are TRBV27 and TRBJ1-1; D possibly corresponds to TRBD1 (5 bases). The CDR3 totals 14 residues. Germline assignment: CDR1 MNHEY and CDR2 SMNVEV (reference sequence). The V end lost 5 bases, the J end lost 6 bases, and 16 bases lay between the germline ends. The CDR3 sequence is CASSRRRVSPEAFF. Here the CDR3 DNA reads TGTGCCAGCAGTCGGCGCAGGGTAAGCCCTGAAGCTTTCTTT.

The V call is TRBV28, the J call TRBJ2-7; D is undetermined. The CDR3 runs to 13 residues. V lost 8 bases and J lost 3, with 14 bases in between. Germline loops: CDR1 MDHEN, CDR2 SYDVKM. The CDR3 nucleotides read TGTGCCAGCGTCGCCGGAGATTTCTACGAGCAGTACTTC. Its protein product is CASVAGDFYEQYF.

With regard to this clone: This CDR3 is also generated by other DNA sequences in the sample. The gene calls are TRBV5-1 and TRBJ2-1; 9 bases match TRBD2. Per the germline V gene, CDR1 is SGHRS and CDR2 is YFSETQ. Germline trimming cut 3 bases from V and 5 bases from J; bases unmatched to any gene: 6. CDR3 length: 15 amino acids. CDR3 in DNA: TGCGCCAGCAGCTCTGTAGCGGGAGTCAACAATGAGCAGTTCTTC. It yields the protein CASSSVAGVNNEQFF. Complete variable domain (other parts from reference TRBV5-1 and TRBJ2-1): KAGVTQTPRYLIKTRGQQVTLSCSPISGHRSVSWYQQTPGQGLQFLFEYFSETQRNKGNFPGRFSGRQFSNSRSEMNVSTLELGDSALYLCASSSVAGVNNEQFFGPGTRLTVL.

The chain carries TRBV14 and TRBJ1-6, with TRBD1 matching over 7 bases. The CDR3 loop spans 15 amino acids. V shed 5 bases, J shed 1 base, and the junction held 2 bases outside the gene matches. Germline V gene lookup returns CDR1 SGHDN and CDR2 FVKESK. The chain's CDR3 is CASSTQGSYNSPLHF. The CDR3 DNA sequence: TGTGCCAGCAGCACACAGGGGTCCTATAATTCACCCCTCCACTTT.

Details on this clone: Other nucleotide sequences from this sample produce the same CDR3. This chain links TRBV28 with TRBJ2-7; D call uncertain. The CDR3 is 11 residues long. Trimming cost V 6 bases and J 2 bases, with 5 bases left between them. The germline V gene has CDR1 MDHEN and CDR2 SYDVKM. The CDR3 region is CASSSPYEQYF. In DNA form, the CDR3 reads TGTGCCAGCAGCTCCCCCTACGAGCAGTACTTC.

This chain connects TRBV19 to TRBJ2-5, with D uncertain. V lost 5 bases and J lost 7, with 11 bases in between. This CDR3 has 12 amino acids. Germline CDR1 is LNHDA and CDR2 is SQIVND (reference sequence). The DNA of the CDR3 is TGTGCCAGTAGTTCCCTATGGGGGACCCAGTACTTC. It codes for CASSSLWGTQYF.

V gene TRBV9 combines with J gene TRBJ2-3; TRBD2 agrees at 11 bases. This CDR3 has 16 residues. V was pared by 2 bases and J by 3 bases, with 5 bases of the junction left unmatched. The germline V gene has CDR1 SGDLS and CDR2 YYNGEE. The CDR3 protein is CASSVRGTSGTDTQYF. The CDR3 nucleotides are TGTGCCAGCAGCGTGAGGGGGACTAGCGGTACAGATACGCAGTATTTT. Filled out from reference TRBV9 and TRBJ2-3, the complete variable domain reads DSGVTQTPKHLITATGQRVTLRCSPRSGDLSVYWYQQSLDQGLQFLIQYYNGEERAKGNILERFSAQQFPDLHSELNLSSLELGDSALYFCASSVRGTSGTDTQYFGPGTRLTVL.

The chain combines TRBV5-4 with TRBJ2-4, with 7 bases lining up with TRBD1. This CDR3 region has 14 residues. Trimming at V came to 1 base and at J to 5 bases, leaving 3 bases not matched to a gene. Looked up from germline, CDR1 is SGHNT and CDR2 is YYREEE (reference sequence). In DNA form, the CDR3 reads TGTGCCAGCAGCTTGACAGGGGTCCAAAACATTCAGTACTTC. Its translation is CASSLTGVQNIQYF.

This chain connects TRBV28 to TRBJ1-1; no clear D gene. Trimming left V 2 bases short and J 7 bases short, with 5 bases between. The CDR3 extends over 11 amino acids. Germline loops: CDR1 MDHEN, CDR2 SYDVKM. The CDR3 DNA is TGTGCCAGCAGTTTAGACGGTGAAGCTTTCTTT. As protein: CASSLDGEAFF.

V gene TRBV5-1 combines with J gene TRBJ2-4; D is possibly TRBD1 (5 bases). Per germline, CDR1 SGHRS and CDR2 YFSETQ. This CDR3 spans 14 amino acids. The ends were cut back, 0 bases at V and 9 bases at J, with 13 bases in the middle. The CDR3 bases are TGCGCCAGCAGCTTGGGGGGAACAGGAAGCATTCAGTACTTC. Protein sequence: CASSLGGTGSIQYF.

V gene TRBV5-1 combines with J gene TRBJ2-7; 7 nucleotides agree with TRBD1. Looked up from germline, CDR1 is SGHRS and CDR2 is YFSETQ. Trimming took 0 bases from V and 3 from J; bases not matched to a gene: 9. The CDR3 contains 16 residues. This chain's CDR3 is CASSLATGTVIYEQYF. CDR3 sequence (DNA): TGCGCCAGCAGCTTGGCAACCGGGACAGTTATCTACGAGCAGTACTTC.